This T cell receptor (beta chain) came from a study of cytomegalovirus exposure and HLA in healthy donors. Notes on the study in general: Roughly uniform sequencing depth across donors was assumed, possibly incorrectly. After further analysis at a later stage, roughly 15,000 TCR beta sequences were associated with HLA alleles at 0.05 false discovery rate.

The CDR3 loop spans 16 amino acids. Trimming pared 0 bases from V and 7 bases from J, leaving 16 bases between. The germline V gene encodes CDR1 MGHRA and CDR2 YSYEKL. Comments on this clone: Its antigen is not identified.

The PCR employed 60 Vbeta primers together with 13 Jbeta primers. Measured with immunoSEQ multiplex PCR; TCRdb has only the in-frame clones, and not every one. The sample lists 60,000 to 70,000 clones, over 75% occurring once. The chain employs TRBV4-1 and TRBJ2-1; the D gene is possibly TRBD1 (6 bases). The receptor's source is a woman aged 25 to 39 in good health and CMV-seronegative. Sample: PBMCs. The CDR3 DNA reads as TGCGCCAGCAGCCAAGATGAGGGGGTTTTAATAAATGAGCAGTTCTTC. Translating it yields CASSQDEGVLINEQFF.